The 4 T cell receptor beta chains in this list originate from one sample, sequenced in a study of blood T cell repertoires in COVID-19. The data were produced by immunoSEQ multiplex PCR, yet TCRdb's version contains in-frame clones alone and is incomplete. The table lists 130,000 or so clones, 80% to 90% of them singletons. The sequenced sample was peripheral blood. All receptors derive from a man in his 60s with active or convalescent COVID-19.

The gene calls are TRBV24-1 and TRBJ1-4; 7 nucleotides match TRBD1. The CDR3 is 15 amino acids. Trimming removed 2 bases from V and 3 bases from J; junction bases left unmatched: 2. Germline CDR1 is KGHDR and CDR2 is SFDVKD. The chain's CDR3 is CATSDSQGSNEKLFF. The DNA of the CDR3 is TGTGCCACCAGTGATTCACAGGGGTCTAATGAAAAACTGTTTTTT.

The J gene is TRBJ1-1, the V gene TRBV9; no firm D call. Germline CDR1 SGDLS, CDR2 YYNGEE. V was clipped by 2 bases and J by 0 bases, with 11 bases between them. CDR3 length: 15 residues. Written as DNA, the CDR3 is TGTGCCAGCAGCGTGTCCCCCCAAATGAACACTGAAGCTTTCTTT. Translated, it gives CASSVSPQMNTEAFF.

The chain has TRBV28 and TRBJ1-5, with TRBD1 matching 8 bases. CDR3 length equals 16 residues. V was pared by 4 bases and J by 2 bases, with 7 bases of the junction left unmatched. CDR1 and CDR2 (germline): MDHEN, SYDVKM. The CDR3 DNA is TGTGCCAGCAGTTCGAGGACAGGGAATGGCAATCAGCCCCAGCATTTT. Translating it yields CASSSRTGNGNQPQHF.

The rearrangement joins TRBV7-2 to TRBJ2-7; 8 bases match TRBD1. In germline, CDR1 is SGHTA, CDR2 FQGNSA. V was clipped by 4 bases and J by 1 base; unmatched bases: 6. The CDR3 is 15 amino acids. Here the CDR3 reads CASSWPDRASYEQYF. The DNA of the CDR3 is TGTGCCAGCAGCTGGCCGGACAGGGCTTCCTACGAGCAGTACTTC.